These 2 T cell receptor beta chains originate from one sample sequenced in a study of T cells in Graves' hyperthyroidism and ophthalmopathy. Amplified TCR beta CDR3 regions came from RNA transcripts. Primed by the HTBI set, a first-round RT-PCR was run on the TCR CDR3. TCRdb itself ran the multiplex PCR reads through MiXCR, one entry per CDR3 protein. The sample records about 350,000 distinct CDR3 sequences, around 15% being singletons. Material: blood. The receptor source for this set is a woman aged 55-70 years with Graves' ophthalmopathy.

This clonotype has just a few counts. The DNA for the CDR3 is TGTGCCAGCAGTTACGGGGGGGCGCGGGCAGCTTCGCAGTATTTT. Translating gives CASSYGGARAASQYF. The chain has TRBV6-9 and TRBJ2-3; 8 nucleotides match TRBD2. Per the germline V gene, CDR1 is MNHGY and CDR2 is SVAAGI. V trimming: 3 bases; J trimming: 10 bases; junction bases outside the gene matches: 12. The CDR3 runs 15 residues.

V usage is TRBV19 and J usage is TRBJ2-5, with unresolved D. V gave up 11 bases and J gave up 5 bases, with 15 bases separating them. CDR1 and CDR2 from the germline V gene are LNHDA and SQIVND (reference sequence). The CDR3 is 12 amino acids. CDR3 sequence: CAAGSGLETQYF. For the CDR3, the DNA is TGTGCCGCTGGGTCCGGGCTGGAGACCCAGTACTTC.